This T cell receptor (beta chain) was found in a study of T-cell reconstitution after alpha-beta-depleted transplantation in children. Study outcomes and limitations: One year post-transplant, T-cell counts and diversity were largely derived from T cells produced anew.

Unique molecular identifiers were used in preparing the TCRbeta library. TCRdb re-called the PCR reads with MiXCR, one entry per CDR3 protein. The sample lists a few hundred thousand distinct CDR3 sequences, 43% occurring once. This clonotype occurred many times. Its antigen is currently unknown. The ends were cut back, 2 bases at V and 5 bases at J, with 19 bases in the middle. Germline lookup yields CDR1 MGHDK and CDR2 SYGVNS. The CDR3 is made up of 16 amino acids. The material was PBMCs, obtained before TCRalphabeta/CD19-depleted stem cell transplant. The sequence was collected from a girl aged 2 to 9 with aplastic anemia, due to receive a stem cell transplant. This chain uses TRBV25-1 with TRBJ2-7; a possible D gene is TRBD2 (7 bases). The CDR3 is CASSEGGGGRVNEQYF. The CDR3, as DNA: TGTGCCAGCAGTGAAGGGGGCGGCGGGAGAGTGAACGAGCAGTACTTC.